The sequence of this T cell receptor (beta chain) was determined in a study of blood T cells in healthy people across ages. The study's findings and limits: Naive T cell percentage and TCR beta diversity correlated strongly. Per million T cells, TCR beta diversity dropped roughly linearly as age increased.

Combining a sample-barcoded 5' primer with a J-beta primer mix, a second PCR ran for 7 to 11 cycles. Via MiXCR, TCRdb re-called the 5' RACE reads, giving one row per CDR3 protein. This sample has around 990,000 distinct CDR3 sequences, with 35% to 40% found just once. This clonotype was observed a few times. Antigen unknown. The CDR3 spans 11 residues. The germline CDR1 and CDR2 sequences are SQVTM and ANQGSEA. Trimming took off 4 bases at V and 4 bases at J, with 6 bases between the two ends. The sequencing input was blood. The V call is TRBV29-1, the J call TRBJ2-3, with no clear D. The clonotype was recovered from a man between 18 and 35 years old in good health. CDR3 in amino acids: CSVGSPDTQYF. DNA of the CDR3: TGCAGCGTTGGGTCCCCAGATACGCAGTATTTT.